The 10 T cell receptor beta chains presented below share a single source sample, sequenced in a study of Ad26.COV2.S vaccination and SARS-CoV-2 variants. Treatment specified: some 20 received Ad26.COV2.S at low or high dose, single or two shots; several received placebo; per-sample allocation not given. Samples were taken on day 63 after the first vaccine or placebo injection. Method: immunoSEQ multiplex PCR; TCRdb's copy keeps in-frame clones and lacks some. The sample includes more than 350,000 clones, more than 80% seen only once; the top ten take 10% to 15%. This specimen was peripheral blood, taken in a trial of Ad26.COV2.S vaccine versus placebo. Every receptor here comes from a person between 18 and 65 years old who received the Ad26.COV2.S COVID-19 vaccine or a placebo.

The chain couples TRBV10-3 to TRBJ2-1, with unresolved D. The germline V gene has CDR1 ENHRY and CDR2 SYGVKD. V was pared by 3 bases and J by 8 bases, with 17 bases between. The CDR3 consists of 15 residues. CDR3 protein: CAISDSPRKHDEQFF. CDR3 coding DNA: TGTGCCATCAGTGACTCACCCAGGAAACACGATGAGCAGTTCTTC.

This rearrangement joins TRBV6-1 to TRBJ1-3; D call uncertain. The V end was cut by 4 bases, the J end by 1 base, with 20 bases between. This CDR3 contains 18 residues. Germline V gene lookup returns CDR1 MNHNS and CDR2 SASEGT. CDR3 protein: CASSAPGGRALSGNTIYF. CDR3 in DNA: TGTGCCAGCAGTGCCCCGGGTGGTAGGGCTCTTTCTGGAAACACCATATATTTT.

The genes are TRBV5-6 and TRBJ1-2; no firm D call. Germline values: CDR1 SGHDT, CDR2 YYEEEE. V gave up 1 base and J gave up 3 bases, with 10 bases separating them. The CDR3 is 14 residues long. The CDR3 loop reads CASSLQLVDYGYTF. In DNA, the CDR3 is TGTGCCAGCAGCTTGCAACTGGTGGACTATGGCTACACCTTC.

The CDR3: CASRERSQETQYF. The CDR3 DNA reads TGTGCCAGCAGGGAGCGGAGCCAAGAGACCCAGTACTTC. The chain is built from TRBV14 and TRBJ2-5; the D gene is possibly TRBD2 (5 bases). CDR1 is SGHDN, CDR2 FVKESK, per germline. The CDR3 contains 13 residues. Trimming took 6 bases from V and 1 from J, leaving 9 bases between them.

The chain has TRBV11-2 and TRBJ2-5; D may be TRBD2 (6 bases). V was shortened by 5 bases and J by 7 bases, with 11 bases between the two germline ends. This CDR3 spans 12 amino acids. Germline CDR1 reads SGHAT; CDR2 reads FQNNGV. The CDR3 loop reads CASSLTEGTQYF. DNA for the CDR3: TGTGCCAGCAGCCTTACGGAGGGGACCCAGTACTTC.

The chain has TRBV7-3 and TRBJ2-2, with D tentatively TRBD1 (5 bases). Trimming cost V 2 bases and J 2 bases, with 9 bases left between them. The CDR3 is made up of 15 amino acids. From germline, CDR1 is SGHTA and CDR2 FQGTGA. CDR3 in DNA: TGTGCCAGCAGCTTAGGGCAGGGAAACACCGGGGAGCTGTTTTTT. Protein sequence: CASSLGQGNTGELFF.

The chain joins TRBV10-3 to TRBJ2-2; the match to TRBD1 covers 7 bases. The CDR3 runs 16 residues. With 0 bases clipped from V and 4 bases from J, the junction kept 5 bases outside the gene matches. Germline CDR1 and CDR2: ENHRY and SYGVKD. CDR3 DNA: TGTGCCATCAGTGAGTCGGTGACAGGGCTCACCGGGGAGCTGTTTTTT. It yields the protein CAISESVTGLTGELFF.

The rearrangement links TRBV30 to TRBJ2-3; D is undetermined. Germline CDR1 GTSNPN, CDR2 SVGIG (reference sequence). This CDR3 comprises 11 residues. Between the trimmed V and J ends, which lost 1 base and 7 bases, there was a span of 6 bases. CDR3 nucleotides: TGTGCCTGGAGTGCTTCAAATACGCAGTATTTT. This sequence encodes CAWSASNTQYF.

The chain joins TRBV5-4 to TRBJ2-3; D is unclear. Between the trimmed V and J ends, which lost 4 bases and 5 bases, there was a span of 11 bases. The CDR3 extends over 13 amino acids. Germline values: CDR1 SGHNT, CDR2 YYREEE (reference sequence). Here the CDR3 DNA reads TGTGCCAGCAGCACTCCTGAGCAAGATACGCAGTATTTT. It specifies CASSTPEQDTQYF.

This rearrangement joins TRBV12-3 or TRBV12-4 to TRBJ2-1; no clear D gene. The CDR3 is 13 residues long. Trimming removed 6 bases from V and 0 bases from J, with 6 bases in between. The CDR3 is CASRGSSYNEQFF. In DNA, the CDR3 is TGTGCCAGCAGAGGAAGCTCCTACAATGAGCAGTTCTTC.